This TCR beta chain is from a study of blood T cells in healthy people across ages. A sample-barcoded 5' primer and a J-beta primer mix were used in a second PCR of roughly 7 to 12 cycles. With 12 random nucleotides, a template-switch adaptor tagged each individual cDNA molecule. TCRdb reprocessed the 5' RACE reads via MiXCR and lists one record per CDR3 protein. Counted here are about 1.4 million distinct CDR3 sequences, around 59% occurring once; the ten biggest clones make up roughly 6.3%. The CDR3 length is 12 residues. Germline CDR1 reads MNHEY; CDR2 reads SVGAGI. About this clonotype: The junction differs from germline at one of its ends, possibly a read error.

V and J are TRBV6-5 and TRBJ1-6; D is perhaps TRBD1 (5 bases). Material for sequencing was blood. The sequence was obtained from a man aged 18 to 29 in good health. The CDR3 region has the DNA TGTGCCTGCAGAGGGGCGGGTTCACCCCTCCACTTT. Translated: CACRGAGSPLHF.